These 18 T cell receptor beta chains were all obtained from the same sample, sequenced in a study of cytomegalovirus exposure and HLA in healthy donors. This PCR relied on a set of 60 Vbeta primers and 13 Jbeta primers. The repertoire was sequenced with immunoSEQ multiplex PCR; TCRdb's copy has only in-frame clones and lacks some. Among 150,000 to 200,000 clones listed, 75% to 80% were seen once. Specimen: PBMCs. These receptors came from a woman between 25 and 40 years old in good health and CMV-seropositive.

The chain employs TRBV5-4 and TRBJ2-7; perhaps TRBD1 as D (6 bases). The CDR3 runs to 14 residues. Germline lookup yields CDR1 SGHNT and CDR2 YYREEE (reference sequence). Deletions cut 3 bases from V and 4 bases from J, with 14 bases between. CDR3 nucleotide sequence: TGTGCCAGCAGCTCCTCCGGGACACGGTACGAGCAGTACTTC. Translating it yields CASSSSGTRYEQYF. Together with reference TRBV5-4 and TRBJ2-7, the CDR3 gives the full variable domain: ETGVTQSPTHLIKTRGQQVTLRCSSQSGHNTVSWYQQALGQGPQFIFQYYREEENGRGNFPPRFSGLQFPNYSSELNVNALELDDSALYLCASSSSGTRYEQYFGPGTRLTVT.

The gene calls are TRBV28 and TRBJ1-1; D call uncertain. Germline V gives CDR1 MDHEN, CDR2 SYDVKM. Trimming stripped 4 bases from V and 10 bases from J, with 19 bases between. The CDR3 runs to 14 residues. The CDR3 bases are TGTGCCAGCAGTTCACCCCAGGTACAGCTTAGAGCTTTCTTT. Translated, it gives CASSSPQVQLRAFF. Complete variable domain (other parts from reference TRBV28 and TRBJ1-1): DVKVTQSSRYLVKRTGEKVFLECVQDMDHENMFWYRQDPGLGLRLIYFSYDVKMKEKGDIPEGYSVSREKKERFSLILESASTNQTSMYLCASSSPQVQLRAFFGQGTRLTVV.

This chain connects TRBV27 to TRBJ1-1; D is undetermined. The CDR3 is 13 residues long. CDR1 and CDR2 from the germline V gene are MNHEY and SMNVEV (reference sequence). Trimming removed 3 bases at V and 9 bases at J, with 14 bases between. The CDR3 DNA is TGTGCCAGCAGTTTTAGGCCGGACTTAAAAGCTTTCTTT. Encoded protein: CASSFRPDLKAFF.

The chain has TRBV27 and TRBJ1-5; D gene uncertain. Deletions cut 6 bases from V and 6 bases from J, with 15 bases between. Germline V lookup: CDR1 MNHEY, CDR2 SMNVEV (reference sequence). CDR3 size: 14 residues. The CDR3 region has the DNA TGTGCCAGCAGGCCAACTCTCCCTCTTCAGCCCCAGCATTTT. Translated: CASRPTLPLQPQHF.

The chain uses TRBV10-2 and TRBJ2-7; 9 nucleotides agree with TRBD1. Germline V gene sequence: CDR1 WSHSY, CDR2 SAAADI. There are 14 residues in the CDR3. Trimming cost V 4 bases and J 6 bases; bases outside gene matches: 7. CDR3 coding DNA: TGCGCCAGCAGTGTCCGGGACAGGGCCTTCGAGCAGTACTTC. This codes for CASSVRDRAFEQYF.

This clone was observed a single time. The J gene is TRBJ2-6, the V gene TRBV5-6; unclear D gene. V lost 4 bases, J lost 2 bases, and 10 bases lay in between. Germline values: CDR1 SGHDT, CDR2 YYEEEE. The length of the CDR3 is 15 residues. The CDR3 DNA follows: TGTGCCAGCAGCCTCCAGGTCCCTGGGGCCAACGTCCTGACTTTC. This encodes CASSLQVPGANVLTF.

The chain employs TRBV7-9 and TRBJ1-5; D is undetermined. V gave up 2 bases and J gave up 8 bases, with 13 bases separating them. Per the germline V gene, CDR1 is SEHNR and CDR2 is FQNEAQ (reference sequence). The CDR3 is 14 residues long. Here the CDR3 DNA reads TGTGCCAGCAGCTTACTTGAGGGTTCGGAGCCCCAGCATTTT. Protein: CASSLLEGSEPQHF.

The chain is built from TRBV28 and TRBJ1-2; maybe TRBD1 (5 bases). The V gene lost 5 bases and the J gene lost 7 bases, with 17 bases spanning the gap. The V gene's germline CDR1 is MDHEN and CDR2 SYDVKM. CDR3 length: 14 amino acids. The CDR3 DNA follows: TGTGCCAGCAGTCCCCTTCCCCCTACAGGTGGCTACACCTTC. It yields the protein CASSPLPPTGGYTF.

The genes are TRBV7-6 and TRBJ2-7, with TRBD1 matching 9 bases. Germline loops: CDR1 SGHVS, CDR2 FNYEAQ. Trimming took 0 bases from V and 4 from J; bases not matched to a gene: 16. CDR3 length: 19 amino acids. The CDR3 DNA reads TGTGCCAGCAGCTTAGCGCCGTTTAGTGCAGGACAGGGGCAGTACGAGCAGTACTTC. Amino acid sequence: CASSLAPFSAGQGQYEQYF.

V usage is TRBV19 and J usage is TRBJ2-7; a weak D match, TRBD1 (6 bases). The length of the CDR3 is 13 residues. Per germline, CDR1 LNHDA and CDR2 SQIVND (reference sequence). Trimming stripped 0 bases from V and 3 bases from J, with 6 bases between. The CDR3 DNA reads TGTGCCAGTAGTATAGACAGGGGCTACGAGCAGTACTTC. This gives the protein CASSIDRGYEQYF.

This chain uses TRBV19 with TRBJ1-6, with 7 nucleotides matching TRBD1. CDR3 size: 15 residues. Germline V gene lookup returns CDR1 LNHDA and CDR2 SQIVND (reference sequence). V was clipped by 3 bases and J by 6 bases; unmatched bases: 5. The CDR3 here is CASSIEGAANSPLHF. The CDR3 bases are TGTGCCAGTAGTATTGAGGGGGCAGCTAATTCACCCCTCCACTTT.

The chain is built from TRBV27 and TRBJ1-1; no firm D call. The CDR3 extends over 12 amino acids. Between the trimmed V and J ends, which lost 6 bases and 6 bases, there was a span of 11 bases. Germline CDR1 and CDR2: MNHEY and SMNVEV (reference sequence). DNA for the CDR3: TGTGCCAGCAGCCAACCCGGGGCTGAAGCTTTCTTT. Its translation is CASSQPGAEAFF.

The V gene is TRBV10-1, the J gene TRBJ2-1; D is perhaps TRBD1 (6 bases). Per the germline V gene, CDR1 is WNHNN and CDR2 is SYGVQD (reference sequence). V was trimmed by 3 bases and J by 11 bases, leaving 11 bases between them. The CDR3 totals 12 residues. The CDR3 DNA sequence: TGCGCCAGCAGTGAACCGGACAGCAAGCAGTTCTTC. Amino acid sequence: CASSEPDSKQFF.

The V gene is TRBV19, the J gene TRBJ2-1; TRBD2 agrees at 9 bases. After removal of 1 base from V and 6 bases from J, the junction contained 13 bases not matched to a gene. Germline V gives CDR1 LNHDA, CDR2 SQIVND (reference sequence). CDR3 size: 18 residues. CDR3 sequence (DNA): TGTGCCAGTAGTATAGGTGTTTGGGCTAGCGGGGCCCTCAATGAGCAGTTCTTC. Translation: CASSIGVWASGALNEQFF.

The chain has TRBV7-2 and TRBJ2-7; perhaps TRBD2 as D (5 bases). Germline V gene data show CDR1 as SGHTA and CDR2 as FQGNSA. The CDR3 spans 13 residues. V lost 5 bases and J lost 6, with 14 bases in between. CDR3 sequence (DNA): TGTGCCAGCAGCGTCGGACTGCTGGGCGAGCAGTACTTC. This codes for CASSVGLLGEQYF.

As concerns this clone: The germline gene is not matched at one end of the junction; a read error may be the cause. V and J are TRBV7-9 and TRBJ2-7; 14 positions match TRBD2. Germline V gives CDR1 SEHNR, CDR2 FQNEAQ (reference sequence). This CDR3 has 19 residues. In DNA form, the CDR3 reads TGTTCCAGCAGCTTAACGATGACTAGCGGGAGGGCCCCGGGGAACGAGCAGTACTTC. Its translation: CSSSLTMTSGRAPGNEQYF.

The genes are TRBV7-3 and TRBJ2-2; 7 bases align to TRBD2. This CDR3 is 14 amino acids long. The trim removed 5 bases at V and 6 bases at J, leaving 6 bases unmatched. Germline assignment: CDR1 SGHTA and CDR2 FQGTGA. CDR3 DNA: TGTGCCAGCAGCAAGATTCGGGGGGCCGGGGAGCTGTTTTTT. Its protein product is CASSKIRGAGELFF.

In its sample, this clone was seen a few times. The chain's CDR3 is CASSAGLLPGNEQFF. In DNA, the CDR3 is TGCGCCAGCAGCGCAGGACTTTTGCCCGGCAATGAGCAGTTCTTC. J is TRBJ2-1 and V is TRBV4-1; tentative D call: TRBD2 (5 bases). The germline gives CDR1 MGHRA, CDR2 YSYEKL. V was shortened by 5 bases and J by 6 bases, with 17 bases between the two germline ends. This CDR3 has 15 amino acids.